The T cell receptor beta chain described here comes from a study of shared clonotypes between healthy human individuals. Study results and caveats: Non-shared clonotypes were found to have lower generation probabilities than the clonotypes that were shared by all four of the sorted-subset donors.

Profiling relied on immunoSEQ multiplex PCR, and the TCRdb table lists in-frame clones only, not all of them. The table includes about 2.4 million clones, 80% to 95% detected once. V dropped 1 base and J dropped 0; count of bases not matched to a gene: 0. The CDR3 has 17 residues. Germline lookup yields CDR1 SSHAT and CDR2 FNYEAQ (reference sequence). For this clone: Antigen: not known.

The chain couples TRBV7-7 to TRBJ2-1; 13 bases are shared with TRBD2. What was sequenced was naive CD4+ T cells from PBMCs. The subset is: CD45RA+ positively selected. The clonotype originates from a man aged 18 to 35 in good health. Some clones in this sample may be carry-over from other donors' samples. CDR3 DNA: TGTGCCAGCAGCTTAGGGACTAGCGGGAGCTCCTACAATGAGCAGTTCTTC. As protein: CASSLGTSGSSYNEQFF. Complete variable domain (other parts from reference TRBV7-7 and TRBJ2-1): GAGVSQSPRYKVTKRGQDVTLRCDPISSHATLYWYQQALGQGPEFLTYFNYEAQPDKSGLPSDRFSAERPEGSISTLTIQRTEQRDSAMYRCASSLGTSGSSYNEQFFGPGTRLTVL.